These T cell receptor beta chains were read from a single sample in a study of blood T cell repertoires in COVID-19. Only in-frame clones appear in the TCRdb table, and some are missing; sequencing was by immunoSEQ multiplex PCR. The sample records tens of thousands of clones, more than 75% being singletons. The sample taken for sequencing was peripheral blood. The receptors come from a man between 60 and 70 years old with acute or convalescent COVID-19. The CDR3 runs from the conserved cysteine through the conserved F or W. A D gene is named only where the DNA matches it firmly. Some rows have no size entry. The others give once, few or many, or a class for an expanded clone.

clone size,J gene,CDR3 length,V gene,D gene,CDR3 protein,CDR3 DNA
NA,TRBJ1-1,13,TRBV29-1,NA,CSGGLGVNAEAFF,TGCAGCGGGGGATTAGGGGTGAACGCTGAAGCTTTCTTT
NA,TRBJ1-2,15,TRBV19,TRBD1,CASSIFGAGGYGYTF,TGTGCCAGTAGTATTTTTGGGGCAGGGGGCTATGGCTACACCTTC
NA,TRBJ1-2,15,TRBV7-2,TRBD1,CASSLHGTAQYGYTF,TGTGCCAGCAGCTTACACGGGACAGCACAGTATGGCTACACCTTC
once,TRBJ2-7,14,TRBV9,TRBD1,CASSVGQGQWEQYF,TGTGCCAGCAGCGTCGGACAGGGGCAGTGGGAGCAGTACTTC
once,TRBJ2-1,12,TRBV7-3,NA,CASRGAGNEQFF,TGTGCCAGCAGAGGGGCGGGGAATGAGCAGTTCTTC
NA,TRBJ1-5,15,TRBV7-2,NA,CASSLEQGRAQPQHF,TGTGCCAGCAGCTTAGAACAGGGAAGGGCCCAGCCCCAGCATTTT
NA,TRBJ2-1,15,TRBV20-1,TRBD2,CSASSPGLAGIEQFF,TGCAGTGCTAGTTCCCCGGGACTAGCGGGAATTGAGCAGTTCTTC
NA,TRBJ2-5,14,TRBV3-1/TRBV3-2,TRBD1,CASSQAGTGETQYF,TGTGCCAGCAGCCAAGCTGGGACAGGTGAGACCCAGTACTTC
once,TRBJ2-5,13,TRBV10-3,TRBD2,CAISEYSGGTQYF,TGTGCCATCAGTGAATACTCGGGGGGGACCCAGTACTTC
NA,TRBJ2-7,16,TRBV6-6,TRBD2,CASSYSGLAVEGEQYF,TGTGCCAGCAGTTACTCGGGCCTAGCGGTTGAGGGCGAGCAGTACTTC
NA,TRBJ1-2,14,TRBV10-3,TRBD1,CAISEGGQGHGYTF,TGTGCCATCAGTGAGGGGGGACAGGGACATGGCTACACCTTC
NA,TRBJ2-1,13,TRBV3-1/TRBV3-2,NA,CASSQGRWNEQFF,TGTGCCAGCAGCCAGGGGAGGTGGAATGAGCAGTTCTTC
NA,TRBJ2-4,13,TRBV12-3/TRBV12-4,NA,CASSFEGGNIQYF,TGTGCCAGCAGTTTTGAAGGGGGAAACATTCAGTACTTC
NA,TRBJ1-4,17,TRBV18,TRBD1,CASPLQQGAETNEKLFF,TGTGCCAGCCCCCTACAACAGGGGGCGGAAACTAATGAAAAACTGTTTTTT
NA,TRBJ2-7,10,TRBV29-1,NA,CSVADNEQYF,TGCAGCGTGGCGGACAACGAGCAGTACTTC
NA,TRBJ2-7,13,TRBV18,NA,CASSPASSYEQYF,TGTGCCAGCTCACCTGCCAGCTCCTACGAGCAGTACTTC